This T cell receptor (beta chain) was retrieved from a study of blood T cell repertoires in COVID-19. Original methodology: Reference gene primer amplification in the assay estimated nucleated cell counts. Generated by immunoSEQ multiplex PCR, the TCRdb table keeps only in-frame clones and is missing some. V and J calls and clone size are those listed in that table; D and trimming were worked out from the DNA. In the table there are tens of thousands of clones, around 80% of which are singletons. The CDR3 contains 16 residues. The V and J ends lost 5 bases and 2 bases, in that order; junction bases with no gene match: 5. Germline values: CDR1 MNHEY, CDR2 SVGEGT.

J is TRBJ2-5 and V is TRBV6-2 or TRBV6-3; 13 bases map to TRBD2. Input material: peripheral blood. The TCR was taken from a man between 25 and 39 years old with COVID-19, enrolled during active disease. In DNA, the CDR3 is TGTGCCAGCAGTCGTGGACTAGCGGGGGCTCAAGAGACCCAGTACTTC. Protein: CASSRGLAGAQETQYF.